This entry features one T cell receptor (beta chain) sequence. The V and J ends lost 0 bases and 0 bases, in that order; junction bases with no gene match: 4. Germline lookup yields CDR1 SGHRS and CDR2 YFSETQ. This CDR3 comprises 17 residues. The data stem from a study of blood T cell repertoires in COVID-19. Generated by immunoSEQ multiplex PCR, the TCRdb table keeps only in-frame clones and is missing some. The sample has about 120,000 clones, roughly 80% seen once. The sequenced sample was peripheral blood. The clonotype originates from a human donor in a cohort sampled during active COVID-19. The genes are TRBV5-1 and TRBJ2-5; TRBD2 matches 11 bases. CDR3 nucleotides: TGCGCCAGCAGCTTGGGTAGCGGGGGGGGATACCAAGAGACCCAGTACTTC. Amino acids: CASSLGSGGGYQETQYF.